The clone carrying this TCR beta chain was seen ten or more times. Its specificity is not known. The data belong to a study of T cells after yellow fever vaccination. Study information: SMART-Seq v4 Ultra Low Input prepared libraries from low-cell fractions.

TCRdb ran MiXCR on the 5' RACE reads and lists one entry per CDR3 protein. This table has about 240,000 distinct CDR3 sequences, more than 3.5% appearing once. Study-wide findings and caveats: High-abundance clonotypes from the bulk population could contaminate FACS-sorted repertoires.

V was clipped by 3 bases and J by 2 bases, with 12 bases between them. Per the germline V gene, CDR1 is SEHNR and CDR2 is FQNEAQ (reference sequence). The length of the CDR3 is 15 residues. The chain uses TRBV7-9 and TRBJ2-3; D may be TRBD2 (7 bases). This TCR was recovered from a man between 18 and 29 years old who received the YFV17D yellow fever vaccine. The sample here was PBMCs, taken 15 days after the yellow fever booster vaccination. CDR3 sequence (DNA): TGTGCCAGCAGCTTCGCGGGGGCATACACAGATACGCAGTATTTT. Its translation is CASSFAGAYTDTQYF.